This entry lists 5 T cell receptor beta chains sequenced from one sample in a study of shared clonotypes between healthy human individuals. The assay was immunoSEQ multiplex PCR, and TCRdb's table has in-frame clones only and misses some. The table lists a few million clones, 93% of them singletons, with approximately 1.7% in the top ten. CD45RO-negative cells were positively selected for CCR7, leaving out terminally differentiated effector memory CD45RA+ cells. Sequences were obtained from naive CD8+ T cells from PBMCs. These receptors originate from a man younger than 30 in good health. Some clones in this sample may be carry-over from other donors' samples.

The genes are TRBV27 and TRBJ1-3; D uncertain. Trimming took 4 bases from V and 0 from J, leaving 7 bases between them. This CDR3 spans 14 amino acids. Germline V CDR1 and CDR2: MNHEY, SMNVEV (reference sequence). The CDR3 nucleotides are TGTGCCAGCAGTTCTCTCATCTCTGGAAACACCATATATTTT. This encodes CASSSLISGNTIYF.

The rearrangement links TRBV15 to TRBJ2-7; D is ambiguous. Germline V gene data show CDR1 as LNHNV and CDR2 as YYDKDF (reference sequence). This CDR3 is built from 11 residues. V lost 5 bases and J lost 7, with 9 bases in between. The CDR3 sequence: CATSFQREQYF. CDR3 nucleotide sequence: TGTGCCACCAGCTTTCAGAGGGAGCAGTACTTC.

The V and J genes are TRBV4-2 and TRBJ2-7, with 10 bases identical to TRBD2. Germline-derived CDR1 and CDR2 are LGHNA and YNFKEQ. This CDR3 has 17 residues. Trimming removed 0 bases from V and 7 bases from J; junction bases left unmatched: 12. In nucleotides, the CDR3 is TGTGCCAGCAGCCAAGAGCCTAGCGGGAGAGGATCCGATGAGCAGTACTTC. This encodes CASSQEPSGRGSDEQYF.

The chain carries TRBV11-2 and TRBJ2-3, with 7 bases lining up with TRBD2. CDR3 length: 15 residues. Germline-derived CDR1 and CDR2 are SGHAT and FQNNGV. Trimming took 5 bases from V and 0 from J; bases not matched to a gene: 5. CDR3 amino acids: CASSRGEASTDTQYF. The DNA for the CDR3 is TGTGCCAGCAGCCGGGGGGAGGCCAGCACAGATACGCAGTATTTT.

The CDR3 DNA sequence: TGTGCCAGCAGTCGCGGGTCCAGCACAGATACGCAGTATTTT. It yields the protein CASSRGSSTDTQYF. The genes are TRBV28 and TRBJ2-3, with a tentative D call TRBD2 (5 bases). The ends were cut back, 5 bases at V and 0 bases at J, with 9 bases in the middle. This CDR3 region has 14 residues. Per germline, CDR1 MDHEN and CDR2 SYDVKM. The entire variable domain, with the rest obtained from reference TRBV28 and TRBJ2-3, is as follows: DVKVTQSSRYLVKRTGEKVFLECVQDMDHENMFWYRQDPGLGLRLIYFSYDVKMKEKGDIPEGYSVSREKKERFSLILESASTNQTSMYLCASSRGSSTDTQYFGPGTRLTVL.